The text below deals with one T cell receptor (beta chain). No cognate antigen has been identified for it. There are no base qualities to consult, and no much larger clone falls within one base. The data were taken from a study of primary melanoma T cells and metastatic recurrence (dated by TCRdb to 2020 to 2021). Notes on the research overall: The cohort comprised under 200 primary melanomas of stage T2 to T4, with thickness greater than 1 mm. Whether T-cell fraction and T-cell repertoire clonality in primary melanoma tumors predicted patient outcome was tested in the study. Progression-free survival was the clinical outcome compared against the T-cell fraction measured by TCR beta sequencing. Histopathological grading of tumor-infiltrating lymphocytes was compared with the sequencing-derived T-cell fraction.

CDR3 length: 14 amino acids, cysteine to phenylalanine. The sequence is cut down to CDR3 DNA, 42 bases in frame from base 1. Trimming removed 4 bases from V and 2 bases from J, leaving 11 bases between the germline ends. The germline V gene provides CDR1 SGHDN and CDR2 FVKESK. The primary melanoma of each patient had been surgically resected and was considered potentially curable but at risk of metastatic recurrence. General study outcomes and caveats: The authors framed an effective T-cell-mediated antitumor response in primary melanoma only as a suggestion, not a demonstrated mechanism. Progression-free survival prediction was reportedly improved more by adding T-cell fraction to tumor thickness than by adding any other histopathological variable. Progression-free survival was reportedly predicted by the tumor T-cell fraction independently of thickness, ulceration, mitotic rate and age. Protection appeared to be conferred by a T-cell fraction above 20% regardless of ulceration status, mitotic rate or nodal disease.

The library was obtained by the immunoSEQ multiplex PCR assay. Primary melanoma tumor tissue was subjected to high-throughput sequencing of the T-cell receptor beta chain. The authors processed their data as follows. The repertoire analyses covered TCRB CDR3 sharing between samples and the distribution of insertions and deletions. A gradient-boosted model ranked how well the T-cell fraction predicted outcome compared with histopathological variables. Sourced from immuneACCESS, this table was stored by TCRdb with only in-frame sequences that have V and J called. A share of the clones is absent; for the studies checked, an unresolved V gene accounts for under half, and the remainder has no known explanation. V, J and clone size were drawn from that table, and D and trimming were deduced from the DNA. The table for this sample lists approximately 93 clones.

The specimen was melanoma tumor tissue. The TCR sequence derives from a human donor with melanoma. This receptor chain uses TRBV14 and TRBJ1-1; no D gene call is confident. At the DNA level, the sequence is TGTGCCAGCAGCCCCCCGGGTATAAACACTGAAGCTTTCTTT. Its protein is CASSPPGINTEAFF.